This is a list of T cell receptor beta chains from one sample in a study of response to subunit inactivated influenza vaccine. MiXCR was run by TCRdb on the RT-PCR reads, yielding one entry per CDR3 protein. The repertoire has hundreds of thousands of distinct CDR3 sequences, approximately 12% of them found once; the top ten carry roughly 10%. The sample here was PBMCs from blood, taken on the day of vaccination. Receptors were obtained from a middle-aged man who received an inactivated influenza vaccine. Both conserved end residues are part of each CDR3. The order of the fields is J gene, D gene, V gene, clone size, CDR3 length, CDR3 protein, CDR3 DNA. D genes are given only for firm matches. Size is stated for part of the rows, as once, few or many counts, or as a class when the clone is expanded.

>TRBJ2-5|NA|TRBV5-1|NA|14
CASSLDTDQETQYF
TGCGCCAGCAGCTTGGATACAGATCAAGAGACCCAGTACTTC
>TRBJ2-5|NA|TRBV7-8|few|17
CASSLRTGGRLRETQYF
TGTGCCAGCAGCTTACGAACCGGTGGTCGTTTGAGGGAGACCCAGTACTTC
>TRBJ1-6|NA|TRBV18|NA|16
CASSVEYRGVRSPLHF
TGTGCCAGCTCGGTCGAATATAGGGGTGTGAGATCACCCCTCCACTTT
>TRBJ2-5|NA|TRBV7-9|few|13
CASSSFAGETQYF
TGTGCCAGCAGCTCGTTTGCAGGGGAGACCCAGTACTTC
>TRBJ1-2|NA|TRBV4-1|NA|13
CASSQDIREGYTF
TGCGCCAGCAGCCAAGATATACGGGAGGGCTACACCTTC
>TRBJ1-1|TRBD1|TRBV18|NA|13
CASSPGQETEAFF
TGTGCCAGCTCACCTGGACAGGAGACTGAAGCTTTCTTT
>TRBJ2-4|TRBD1|TRBV6-2/TRBV6-3|NA|19
CASSYSINRTGALGHGQYF
TGTGCCAGCAGTTACTCGATAAACCGGACAGGGGCTCTCGGGCATGGTCAGTACTTC
>TRBJ2-3|NA|TRBV5-6|few|16
CASSLAISASTDTQYF
TGTGCCAGCAGCTTGGCCATCTCAGCTAGCACAGATACGCAGTATTTT
>TRBJ2-7|NA|TRBV7-2|few|15
CASSLGYRTAYEQYF
TGTGCCAGCAGCTTAGGGTACAGGACGGCCTACGAGCAGTACTTC
>TRBJ1-1|TRBD1|TRBV10-3|few|16
CAIRTGTGSLNTEAFF
TGTGCCATCAGAACCGGGACAGGGAGCTTGAACACTGAAGCTTTCTTT
>TRBJ2-2|NA|TRBV29-1|NA|12
CSVNTPTGELFF
TGCAGCGTCAATACACCAACCGGGGAGCTGTTTTTT
>TRBJ2-5|NA|TRBV6-1|few|12
CASSELTQTQYF
TGTGCCAGCAGTGAATTAACGCAGACCCAGTACTTC
>TRBJ2-5|NA|TRBV7-2|NA|13
CASSSYQRETQYF
TGTGCCAGCAGCTCGTACCAAAGAGAGACCCAGTACTTC
>TRBJ1-5|TRBD1|TRBV3-1|NA|17
CASSQTWTGKSRQPQHF
TGTGCCAGCAGCCAAACCTGGACAGGGAAATCTAGGCAGCCCCAGCATTTT
>TRBJ2-6|TRBD1|TRBV10-3|few|18
CAITAGTGGLAGANVLTF
TGTGCCATCACCGCCGGGACAGGGGGCTTGGCTGGGGCCAACGTCCTGACTTTC
>TRBJ2-3|TRBD2|TRBV14|many|15
CASSPGLSITDTQYF
TGTGCCAGCAGCCCGGGACTATCCATCACAGATACGCAGTATTTT
>TRBJ2-5|TRBD2|TRBV4-3|NA|15
CASSSKRELQETQYF
TGCGCCAGCAGCTCCAAGCGGGAGCTTCAGGAGACCCAGTACTTC
>TRBJ2-6|NA|TRBV3-1|NA|18
CASSRLGAKSSGANVLTF
TGTGCCAGCAGCCGACTAGGCGCGAAGAGCTCTGGGGCCAACGTCCTGACTTTC
>TRBJ1-3|NA|TRBV5-1|many|15
CASSLEGNSGNTIYF
TGCGCCAGCAGCTTGGAAGGAAACTCTGGAAACACCATATATTTT
>TRBJ1-2|NA|TRBV28|NA|14
CASSRYEDRYGYTF
TGTGCCAGCAGTCGATACGAGGACCGCTATGGCTACACCTTC
>TRBJ2-5|NA|TRBV12-3/TRBV12-4|NA|15
CASSFGGARQETQYF
TGTGCCAGCAGTTTTGGGGGGGCGAGGCAAGAGACCCAGTACTTC
>TRBJ2-7|TRBD2|TRBV20-1|NA|14
CSARKRGWGYEQYF
TGCAGTGCTAGAAAGCGGGGATGGGGCTACGAGCAGTACTTC
>TRBJ2-3|TRBD2|TRBV2|NA|14
CATPGGEGTDTQYF
TGTGCCACCCCGGGAGGGGAGGGCACAGATACGCAGTATTTT
>TRBJ2-1|TRBD1|TRBV5-1|NA|16
CASSLGTGGIYNEQFF
TGCGCCAGCAGCTTGGGGACAGGGGGAATATACAATGAGCAGTTCTTC
>TRBJ1-1|TRBD1|TRBV20-1|NA|14
CSAQAGGMNTEAFF
TGCAGTGCTCAGGCAGGGGGAATGAACACTGAAGCTTTCTTT
>TRBJ1-3|NA|TRBV7-9|NA|16
CASKEATGYSGNTIYF
TGTGCCAGCAAGGAAGCGACAGGCTACTCTGGAAACACCATATATTTT
>TRBJ1-2|NA|TRBV29-1|NA|10
CSGGVDGYTF
TGCAGCGGTGGGGTCGATGGCTACACCTTC
>TRBJ2-7|NA|TRBV24-1|few|13
CATSDTTGGEQYF
TGTGCCACCAGTGACACGACAGGCGGCGAGCAGTACTTC
>TRBJ2-7|NA|TRBV19|few|14
CASSIRGMQREQYF
TGTGCCAGTAGTATTCGCGGGATGCAACGCGAGCAGTACTTC
>TRBJ2-5|TRBD2|TRBV29-1|many|14
CSVEDGLAGRPQYF
TGCAGCGTTGAGGACGGACTAGCGGGAAGGCCCCAGTACTTC
>TRBJ2-3|NA|TRBV24-1|many|13
CATSRQFADTQYF
TGTGCCACCAGTCGACAGTTCGCAGATACGCAGTATTTT